This T cell receptor (beta chain) was observed in a study of blood T cell repertoires in COVID-19 (dated by TCRdb to about 2020). For context, the study as a whole: Samples covering the acute and convalescent phases of COVID-19 were provided by collaborators in the United States, Italy and Spain. Nearly every sample came with metadata listing a de-identified subject ID, COVID-19 status, age in years and sex. The repertoires were released in a freely available public database meant as a resource for research on the immune response to SARS-CoV-2. Subjects who had been exposed to COVID-19, were actively infected with it, or had recovered from it provided the deeply sampled blood TCRbeta repertoires that made up the dataset. The samples were drawn from the first 160 participants of the ongoing ImmuneRACE study and from some 1,300 subjects provided by 6 global collaborators. HLA class I and class II types, where available, came from metadata supplied by the sample provider rather than from assay-based typing. The material from the prospective study consisted of cDNA or gDNA derived from T cells, B-cell-depleted T cells, or PBMCs.

The immunoSEQ Assay, a bias-controlled multiplex PCR, was used to amplify TCRbeta CDR3 regions from genomic DNA. The original methods were these. Nucleated cell counts per sample were estimated from amplification of reference gene primers within the assay. To quantify the absolute abundance of each unique TCRbeta CDR3 rearrangement, sequence reads were collapsed and filtered. Productive Simpson clonality was computed per sample as the square root of Simpson's diversity index over productive rearrangements. TCRdb took over this immuneACCESS table, retaining in-frame rearrangements with V and J assigned. Such tables are incomplete; in checked studies, under half of the missing clones stem from an unresolved V gene, and the remainder is unexplained. V and J calls and clone size are given by that table; D and trimming were obtained from the DNA. The sample table records about 23,000 clones; roughly 94% of these occur just once. 4% of the sample rests with the top ten.

V lost 1 base and J lost 1 base; the stretch between them is 4 bases long. Including cysteine and phenylalanine, the CDR3 has 13 amino acids. Only CDR3 DNA is held: 39 bases, read in frame from base 1. For CDR1 and CDR2, the germline V gene lists SGDLS and YYNGEE. The collaborating institutions used their own protocols to collect whole blood in K2EDTA tubes. Collaborator samples were shipped for TCRbeta analysis as frozen whole blood, isolated PBMCs, or DNA extracted from either sample type. Notes on this clone: No antigen is known for it. No quality values exist for individual bases; no much larger clone is one base distant.

Paper-wide results and their limitations: Clinical and demographic metadata were provided uncurated, with the amount varying by source and participant.

The chain employs TRBV9 and TRBJ2-3; the D gene is not confidently resolved. Material: peripheral blood. The sequence was obtained from a woman in her forties or fifties with active COVID-19. Here the CDR3 is given as CASSVQGTDTQYF. DNA sequence: TGTGCCAGCAGCGTACAGGGCACAGATACGCAGTATTTT.